This TCR beta chain derives from a study of CD8 T cells in Susac syndrome. Sequencing of TCR beta was undertaken in CD8+ and CD4+ T cells derived from blood. An input of about 0.5 to 1 ug of RNA was subjected to reverse transcription using random hexamers. One entry per CDR3 protein results from TCRdb running MiXCR on the immunoSEQ multiplex PCR reads. The profile shows about 200,000 distinct CDR3 sequences, 95% of them singletons. CDR3 size: 14 residues. Germline CDR1 SGDLS, CDR2 YYNGEE. V was shortened by 3 bases and J by 7 bases, with 16 bases between the two germline ends. This chain links TRBV9 with TRBJ2-5; D might be TRBD2 (5 bases). The receptor comes from a human donor with multiple sclerosis. Source material: CD4+ T cells from PBMCs. The CDR3 coding sequence is TGTGCCAGCAGCGCCGGCCACTCCGAGGGGACCCAGTACTTC. Translation: CASSAGHSEGTQYF.